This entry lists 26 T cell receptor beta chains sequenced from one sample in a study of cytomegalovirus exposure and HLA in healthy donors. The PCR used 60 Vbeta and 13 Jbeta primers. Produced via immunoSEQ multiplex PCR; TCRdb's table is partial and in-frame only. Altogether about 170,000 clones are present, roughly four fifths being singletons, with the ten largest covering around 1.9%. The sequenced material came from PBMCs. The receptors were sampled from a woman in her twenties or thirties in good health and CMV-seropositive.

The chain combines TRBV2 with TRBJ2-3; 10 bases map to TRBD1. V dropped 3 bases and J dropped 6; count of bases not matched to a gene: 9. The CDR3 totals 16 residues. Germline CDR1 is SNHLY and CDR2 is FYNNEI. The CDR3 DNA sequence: TGTGCCAGCAGTGACCAGACAGGGGGCTTTTTGGATACGCAGTATTTT. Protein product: CASSDQTGGFLDTQYF.

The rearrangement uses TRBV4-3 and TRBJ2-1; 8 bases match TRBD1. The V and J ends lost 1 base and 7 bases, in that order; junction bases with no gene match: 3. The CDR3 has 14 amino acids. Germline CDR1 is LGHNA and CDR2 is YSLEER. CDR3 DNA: TGCGCCAGCAGCCAAGCTACAGGGGGGAATGAGCAGTTCTTC. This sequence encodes CASSQATGGNEQFF.

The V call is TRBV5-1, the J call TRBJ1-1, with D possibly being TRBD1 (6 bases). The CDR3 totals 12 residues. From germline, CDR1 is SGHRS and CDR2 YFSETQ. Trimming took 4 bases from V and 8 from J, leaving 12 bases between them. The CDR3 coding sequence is TGCGCCAGCAGCCGACCGGGACAAGAAGCTTTCTTT. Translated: CASSRPGQEAFF. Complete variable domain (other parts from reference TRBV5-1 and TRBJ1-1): KAGVTQTPRYLIKTRGQQVTLSCSPISGHRSVSWYQQTPGQGLQFLFEYFSETQRNKGNFPGRFSGRQFSNSRSEMNVSTLELGDSALYLCASSRPGQEAFFGQGTRLTVV.

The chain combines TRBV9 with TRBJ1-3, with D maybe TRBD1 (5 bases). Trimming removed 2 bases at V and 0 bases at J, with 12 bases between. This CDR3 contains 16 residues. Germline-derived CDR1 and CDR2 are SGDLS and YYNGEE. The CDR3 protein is CASSVDHRSSGNTIYF. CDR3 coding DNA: TGTGCCAGCAGCGTCGATCACAGGAGCTCTGGAAACACCATATATTTT.

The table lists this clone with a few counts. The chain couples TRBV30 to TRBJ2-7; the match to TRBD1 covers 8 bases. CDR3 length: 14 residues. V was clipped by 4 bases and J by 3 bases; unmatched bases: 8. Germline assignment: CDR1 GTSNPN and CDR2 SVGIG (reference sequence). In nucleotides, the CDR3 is TGTGCCTGGATGGTACAGGGGGGAGGCTACGAGCAGTACTTC. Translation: CAWMVQGGGYEQYF.

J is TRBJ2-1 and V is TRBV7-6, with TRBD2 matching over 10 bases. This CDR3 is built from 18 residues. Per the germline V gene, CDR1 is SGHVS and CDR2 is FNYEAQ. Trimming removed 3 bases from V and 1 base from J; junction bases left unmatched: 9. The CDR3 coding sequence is TGTGCCAGCAGCTTGAGGCTAGCGGGAGCGGGGTCCTACAATGAGCAGTTCTTC. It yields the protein CASSLRLAGAGSYNEQFF.

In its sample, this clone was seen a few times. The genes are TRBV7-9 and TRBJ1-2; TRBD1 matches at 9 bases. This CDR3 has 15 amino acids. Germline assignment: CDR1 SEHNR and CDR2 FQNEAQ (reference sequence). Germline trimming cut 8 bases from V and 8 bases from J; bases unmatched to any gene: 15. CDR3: CASLRTGAGGSGYTF. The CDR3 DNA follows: TGTGCCAGCCTACGGACAGGGGCAGGGGGCTCAGGCTACACCTTC.

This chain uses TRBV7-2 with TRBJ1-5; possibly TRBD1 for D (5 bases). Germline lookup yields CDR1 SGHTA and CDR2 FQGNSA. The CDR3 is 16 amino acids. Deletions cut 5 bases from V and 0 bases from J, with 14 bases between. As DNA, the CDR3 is TGTGCCAGCAGCCGAAAGACGGGGGATAGCAATCAGCCCCAGCATTTT. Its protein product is CASSRKTGDSNQPQHF.

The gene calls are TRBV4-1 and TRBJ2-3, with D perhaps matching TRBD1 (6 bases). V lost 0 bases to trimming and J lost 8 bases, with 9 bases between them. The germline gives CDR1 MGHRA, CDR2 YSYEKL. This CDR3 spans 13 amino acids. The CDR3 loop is CASSQDLDSTQYF. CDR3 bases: TGCGCCAGCAGCCAAGATTTGGACAGTACGCAGTATTTT.

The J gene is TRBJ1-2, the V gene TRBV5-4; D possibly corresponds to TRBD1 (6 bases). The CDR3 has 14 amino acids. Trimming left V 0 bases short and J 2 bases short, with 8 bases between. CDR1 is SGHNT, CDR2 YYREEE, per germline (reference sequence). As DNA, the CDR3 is TGTGCCAGCAGCTTGGGAGGACAGAACTATGGCTACACCTTC. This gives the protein CASSLGGQNYGYTF.

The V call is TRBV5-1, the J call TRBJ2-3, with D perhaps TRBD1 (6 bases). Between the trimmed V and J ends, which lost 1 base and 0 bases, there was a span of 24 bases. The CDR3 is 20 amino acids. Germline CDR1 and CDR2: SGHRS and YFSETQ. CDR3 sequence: CASSLLKAATGTTSTDTQYF. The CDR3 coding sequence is TGCGCCAGCAGCTTGCTAAAGGCGGCGACAGGCACGACTAGCACAGATACGCAGTATTTT.

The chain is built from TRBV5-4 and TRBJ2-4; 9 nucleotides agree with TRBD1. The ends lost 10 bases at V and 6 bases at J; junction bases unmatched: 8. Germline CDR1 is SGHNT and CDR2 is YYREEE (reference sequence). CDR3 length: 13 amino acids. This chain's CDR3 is CAVFDRGVNIQYF. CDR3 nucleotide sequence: TGTGCCGTCTTCGACAGGGGGGTAAACATTCAGTACTTC.

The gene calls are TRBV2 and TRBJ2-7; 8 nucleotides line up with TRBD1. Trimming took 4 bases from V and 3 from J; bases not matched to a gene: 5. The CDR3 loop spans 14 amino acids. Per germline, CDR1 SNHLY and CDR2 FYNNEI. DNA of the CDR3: TGTGCCAGCAGTGCGTACGGACAGGGCTACGAGCAGTACTTC. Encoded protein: CASSAYGQGYEQYF. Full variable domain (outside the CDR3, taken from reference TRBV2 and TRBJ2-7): EPEVTQTPSHQVTQMGQEVILRCVPISNHLYFYWYRQILGQKVEFLVSFYNNEISEKSEIFDDQFSVERPDGSNFTLKIRSTKLEDSAMYFCASSAYGQGYEQYFGPGTRLTVT.

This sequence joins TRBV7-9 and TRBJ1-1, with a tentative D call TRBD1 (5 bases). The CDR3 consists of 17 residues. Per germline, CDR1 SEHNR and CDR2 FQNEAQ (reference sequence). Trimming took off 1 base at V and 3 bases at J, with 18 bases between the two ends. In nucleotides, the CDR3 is TGTGCCAGCAGCTTAGACGGAATAGGGGTCCTTGACACTGAAGCTTTCTTT. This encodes CASSLDGIGVLDTEAFF. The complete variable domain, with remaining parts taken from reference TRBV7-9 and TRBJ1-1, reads DTGVSQNPRHKITKRGQNVTFRCDPISEHNRLYWYRQTLGQGPEFLTYFQNEAQLEKSRLLSDRFSAERPKGSFSTLEIQRTEQGDSAMYLCASSLDGIGVLDTEAFFGQGTRLTVV.

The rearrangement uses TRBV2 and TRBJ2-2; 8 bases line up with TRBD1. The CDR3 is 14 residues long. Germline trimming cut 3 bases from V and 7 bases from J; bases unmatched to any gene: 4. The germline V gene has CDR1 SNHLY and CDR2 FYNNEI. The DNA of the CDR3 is TGTGCCAGCAGTGATCAGGGGGCCATCGGGGAGCTGTTTTTT. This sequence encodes CASSDQGAIGELFF.

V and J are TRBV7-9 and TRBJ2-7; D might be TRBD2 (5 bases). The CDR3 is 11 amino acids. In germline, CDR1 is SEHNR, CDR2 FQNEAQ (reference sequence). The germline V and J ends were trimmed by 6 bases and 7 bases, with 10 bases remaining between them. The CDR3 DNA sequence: TGTGCCAGCAGTCAAACTAGAGAGCAGTACTTC. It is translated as CASSQTREQYF.

The CDR3 DNA sequence: TGTGCCAGCAGTGCGGTAGCGGCCTCCTACAATGAGCAGTTCTTC. This sequence encodes CASSAVAASYNEQFF. The J gene is TRBJ2-1, the V gene TRBV2; tentative D call: TRBD2 (6 bases). Per germline, CDR1 SNHLY and CDR2 FYNNEI. The CDR3 runs to 15 residues. V was clipped by 4 bases and J by 0 bases, with 10 bases between them.

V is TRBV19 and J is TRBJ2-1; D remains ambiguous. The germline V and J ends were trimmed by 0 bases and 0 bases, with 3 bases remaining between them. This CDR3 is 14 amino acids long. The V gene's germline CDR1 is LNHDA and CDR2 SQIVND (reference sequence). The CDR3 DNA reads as TGTGCCAGTAGTATAGACGTCTCCTACAATGAGCAGTTCTTC. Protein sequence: CASSIDVSYNEQFF.

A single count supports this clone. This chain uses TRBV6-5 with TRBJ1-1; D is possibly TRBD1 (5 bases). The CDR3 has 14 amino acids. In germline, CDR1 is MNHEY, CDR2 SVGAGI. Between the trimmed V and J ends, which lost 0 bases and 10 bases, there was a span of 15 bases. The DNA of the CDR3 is TGTGCCAGCAGTTACTCGATGTTGGGGCGTTCAGCTTTCTTT. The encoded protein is CASSYSMLGRSAFF.

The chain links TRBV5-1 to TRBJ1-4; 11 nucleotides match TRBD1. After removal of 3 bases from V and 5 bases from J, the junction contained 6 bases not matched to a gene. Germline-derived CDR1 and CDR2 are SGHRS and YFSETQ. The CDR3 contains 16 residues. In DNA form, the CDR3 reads TGCGCCAGCAGCTGGACCGGGACAGGGGGGAATGAAAAACTGTTTTTT. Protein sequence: CASSWTGTGGNEKLFF.

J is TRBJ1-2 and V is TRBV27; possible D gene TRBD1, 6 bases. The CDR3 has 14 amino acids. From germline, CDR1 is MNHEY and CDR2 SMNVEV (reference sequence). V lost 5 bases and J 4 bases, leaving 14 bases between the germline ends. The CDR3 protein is CASSPFTGFYGYTF. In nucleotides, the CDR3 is TGTGCCAGCAGTCCCTTTACAGGGTTCTATGGCTACACCTTC.

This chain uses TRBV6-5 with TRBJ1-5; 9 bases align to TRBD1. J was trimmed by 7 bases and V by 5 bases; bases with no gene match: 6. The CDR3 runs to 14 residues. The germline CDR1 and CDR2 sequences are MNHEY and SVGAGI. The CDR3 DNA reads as TGTGCCAGCAGTCTTACAGGGGGCGGACAGCCCCAGCATTTT. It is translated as CASSLTGGGQPQHF.

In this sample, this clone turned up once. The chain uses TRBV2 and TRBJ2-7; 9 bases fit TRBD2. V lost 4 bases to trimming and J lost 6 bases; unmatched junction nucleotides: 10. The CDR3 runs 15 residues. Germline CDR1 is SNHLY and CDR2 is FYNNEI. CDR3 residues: CASSVASGRPAEQYF. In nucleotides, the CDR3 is TGTGCCAGCAGTGTTGCGAGCGGGAGGCCGGCCGAGCAGTACTTC.

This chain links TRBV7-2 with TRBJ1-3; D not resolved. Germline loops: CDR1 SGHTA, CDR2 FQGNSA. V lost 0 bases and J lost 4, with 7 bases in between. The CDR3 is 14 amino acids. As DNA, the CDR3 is TGTGCCAGCAGCTTAGCGCCCAGGGGAAACACCATATATTTT. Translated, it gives CASSLAPRGNTIYF.

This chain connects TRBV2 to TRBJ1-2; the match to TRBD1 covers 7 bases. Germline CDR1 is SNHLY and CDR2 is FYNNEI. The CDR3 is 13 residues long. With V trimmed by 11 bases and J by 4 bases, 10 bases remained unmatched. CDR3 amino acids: CAGRDSHFYGYTF. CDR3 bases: TGTGCCGGAAGGGACAGCCACTTCTATGGCTACACCTTC.

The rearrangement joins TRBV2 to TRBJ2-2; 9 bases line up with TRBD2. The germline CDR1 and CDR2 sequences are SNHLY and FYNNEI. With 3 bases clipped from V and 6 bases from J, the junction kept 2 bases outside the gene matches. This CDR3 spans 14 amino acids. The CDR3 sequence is CASSESGGPGELFF. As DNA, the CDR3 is TGTGCCAGCAGTGAGAGCGGGGGGCCCGGGGAGCTGTTTTTT. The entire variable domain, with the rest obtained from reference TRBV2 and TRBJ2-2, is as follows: EPEVTQTPSHQVTQMGQEVILRCVPISNHLYFYWYRQILGQKVEFLVSFYNNEISEKSEIFDDQFSVERPDGSNFTLKIRSTKLEDSAMYFCASSESGGPGELFFGEGSRLTVL.